This T cell receptor beta chain was found in a study of blood T cell repertoires in COVID-19. The wider study: The samples span acute and convalescent COVID-19 from the United States, Italy and Spain. In each case, the material was cDNA or gDNA derived from T cells, B-cell-depleted T cells, or PBMCs.

Trimming at V came to 9 bases and at J to 1 base, leaving 4 bases not matched to a gene. This CDR3 contains 13 residues. Looked up from germline, CDR1 is ENHRY and CDR2 is SYGVKD. Authors' processing steps: Counts of nucleated cells, estimated from reference gene primer amplification, were obtained. The data were produced by immunoSEQ multiplex PCR, yet TCRdb's version contains in-frame clones alone and is incomplete. The V and J calls and clone size are taken from that table; D and trimming were inferred from the DNA. The table lists about 210,000 clones, about 80% of them singletons. The sequence derives from a man between 60 and 75 years old with acute or convalescent COVID-19. The source material was peripheral blood. This sequence joins TRBV10-3 and TRBJ1-2, with 8 bases aligning to TRBD1. The CDR3 spells CAMGTGGNYGYTF. CDR3 sequence (DNA): TGTGCCATGGGGACAGGAGGTAACTATGGCTACACCTTC.